A selection of T cell receptor beta chains follows, all from one sample in a study of T cell changes during pregnancy in multiple sclerosis. Repertoires were generated with immunoSEQ multiplex PCR, while TCRdb's copy carries only in-frame clones and drops some. The sample lists about 28,000 clones; roughly 87% were seen once. The sequenced sample was CD4+ T cells from peripheral blood mononuclear cells, obtained in the second trimester of pregnancy. The receptors originated from a female donor with multiple sclerosis, enrolled in a pregnancy study. Each CDR3 is given without its conserved first and last residue. Each record gives: V gene, J gene, CDR3 protein.

v_call: TRBV11-2
j_call: TRBJ2-5
cdr3_aa: ASSLMRHLQETQY

v_call: TRBV18
j_call: TRBJ2-1
cdr3_aa: ASSPGGETEQF

v_call: TRBV27
j_call: TRBJ2-5
cdr3_aa: ASSLRTDTTQY

v_call: TRBV18
j_call: TRBJ1-4
cdr3_aa: ASSPRDSRSATNEKLF

v_call: TRBV19
j_call: TRBJ2-1
cdr3_aa: ASDPGTGYNEQF

v_call: TRBV5-1
j_call: TRBJ2-2
cdr3_aa: ASSLNSVMNTGELF

v_call: TRBV28
j_call: TRBJ1-4
cdr3_aa: ASSAGTGVTNEKLF

v_call: TRBV30
j_call: TRBJ2-1
cdr3_aa: AWSVRGLSSYNEQF

v_call: TRBV7-2
j_call: TRBJ2-2
cdr3_aa: ASSLDGGANTGELF

v_call: TRBV18
j_call: TRBJ2-2
cdr3_aa: ASSPPGVLNTGELF

v_call: TRBV11-2
j_call: TRBJ2-1
cdr3_aa: ASSSDRLAAEQF

v_call: TRBV7-6
j_call: TRBJ2-3
cdr3_aa: ASSPGTGGDTQY

v_call: TRBV6-1
j_call: TRBJ1-6
cdr3_aa: ASRPDGSNSPLH

v_call: TRBV9
j_call: TRBJ1-6
cdr3_aa: ASSVGWAPGNSPLH

v_call: TRBV5-4
j_call: TRBJ2-1
cdr3_aa: ASSSGTGLTGRKQF

v_call: TRBV29-1
j_call: TRBJ2-3
cdr3_aa: SVKTGGMDTQY

v_call: TRBV6-1
j_call: TRBJ1-5
cdr3_aa: ASSEAHVGGKPQH

v_call: TRBV19
j_call: TRBJ2-1
cdr3_aa: ASMSVWTAGYNEQF